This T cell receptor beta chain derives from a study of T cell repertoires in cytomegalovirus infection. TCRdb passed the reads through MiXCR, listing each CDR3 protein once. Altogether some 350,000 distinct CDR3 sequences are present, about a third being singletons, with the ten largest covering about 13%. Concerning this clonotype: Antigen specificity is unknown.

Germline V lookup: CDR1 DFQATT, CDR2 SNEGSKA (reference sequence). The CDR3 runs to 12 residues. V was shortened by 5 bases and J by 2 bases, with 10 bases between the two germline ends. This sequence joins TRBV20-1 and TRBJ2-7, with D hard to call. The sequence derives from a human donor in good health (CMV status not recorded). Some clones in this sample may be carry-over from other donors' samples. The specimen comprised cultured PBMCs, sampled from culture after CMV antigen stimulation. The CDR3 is CSAAQFTYEQYF. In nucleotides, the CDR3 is TGCAGTGCTGCTCAGTTTACCTACGAGCAGTACTTC.